The 13 T cell receptor beta chains below were found in one sample sequenced in a study of blood T cells in healthy people across ages. It was with a sample-barcoded 5' primer and a J-beta primer mix that a second PCR of about 6 to 12 cycles was run. One entry per CDR3 protein, called by TCRdb with MiXCR from the 5' RACE reads. The data contain 750,000 to 950,000 distinct CDR3 sequences, just under 30% of them singletons. These sequences were also reported in another study, on T cells of mothers and their children.

Sequenced input: blood. The receptors shown here come from a woman aged 40 to 50 in good health.

This clonotype was detected ten times or more. V gene TRBV15 combines with J gene TRBJ2-7; a possible D gene is TRBD1 (6 bases). Germline values: CDR1 LNHNV, CDR2 YYDKDF (reference sequence). Trimming removed 3 bases from V and 2 bases from J, with 14 bases in between. This CDR3 comprises 15 residues. The CDR3 DNA sequence: TGTGCCACCAGCAGGTACCGACAGGACACCTACGAGCAGTACTTC. The encoded protein is CATSRYRQDTYEQYF.

The chain couples TRBV2 to TRBJ2-1; perhaps D is TRBD1 or TRBD2 (6 bases each). From germline, CDR1 is SNHLY and CDR2 FYNNEI. V shed 2 bases and J shed 10 bases, with 18 bases lying between them. This CDR3 spans 15 amino acids. The CDR3 DNA reads TGTGCCAGCAGTGAAATTTCAAATAAGGGGGGAGAGCAGTTCTTC. Translating it yields CASSEISNKGGEQFF.

This clonotype was observed a handful of times. V gene TRBV18 combines with J gene TRBJ2-5; no clear D gene. The germline V gene has CDR1 KGHSH and CDR2 LQKENI. With 4 bases removed from V and 2 bases from J, the gap between germline ends came to 14 bases. The CDR3 totals 15 residues. CDR3 in amino acids: CASSQVRTVQETQYF. CDR3 coding DNA: TGTGCCAGCTCACAAGTCCGGACGGTTCAAGAGACCCAGTACTTC.

As to this clonotype: Being one base from a much bigger clone, this may be a read error. This sequence joins TRBV30 and TRBJ2-1, with TRBD2 identical over 7 bases. The CDR3 loop spans 12 amino acids. Germline values: CDR1 GTSNPN, CDR2 SVGIG (reference sequence). V lost 5 bases, J lost 12 bases, and 10 bases stayed unmatched. This CDR3 reads CAWGGDYNRQFF. The CDR3 DNA reads as TGTGCCTGGGGTGGGGACTATAACCGGCAGTTCTTC.

V usage is TRBV12-3 or TRBV12-4 and J usage is TRBJ1-1; D not resolved. The CDR3 sequence is 17 residues long. The V and J ends lost 5 bases and 0 bases respectively, with 19 bases between them. CDR3 DNA: TGTGCCAGCAGTAAAAGAGGCCAGAACCCCATGAACACTGAAGCTTTCTTT. It specifies CASSKRGQNPMNTEAFF.

This clonotype was counted between two and nine times. J is TRBJ1-1 and V is TRBV5-1; a weak D match, TRBD1 (5 bases). Between the trimmed V and J ends, which lost 0 bases and 1 base, there was a span of 10 bases. The CDR3 runs 15 residues. Germline CDR1 SGHRS, CDR2 YFSETQ. The CDR3 DNA reads as TGCGCCAGCAGCTTGGACGGACACGCGAACACTGAAGCTTTCTTT. Translated, it gives CASSLDGHANTEAFF.

This clonotype was picked up one time. A read error may explain this, as a much larger clone is one base away. The chain joins TRBV7-3 to TRBJ2-1, with TRBD2 matching over 9 bases. The CDR3 has 16 residues. Per the germline V gene, CDR1 is SGHTA and CDR2 is FQGTGA. CDR3 sequence: CASSSAGGGAYSEQFF. The CDR3 DNA is TGTGCCAGCAGCTCCGCAGGCGGGGGGGCCTACAGTGAGCAGTTCTTC.

Note on this clonotype: Germline and junction disagree at one end, which may indicate a read error. This chain uses TRBV7-2 with TRBJ2-4; TRBD2 matches 8 bases. The germline gives CDR1 SGHTA, CDR2 FQGNSA. The CDR3 has 14 amino acids. CDR3 region: CAGSLAGSKNIQYF. The CDR3 region has the DNA TGTGCCGGCAGCTTAGCGGGGTCCAAAAACATTCAGTACTTC.

This clonotype was seen a handful of times. J is TRBJ2-3 and V is TRBV29-1; D possibly corresponds to TRBD2 (5 bases). This CDR3 region has 14 residues. Germline CDR1 and CDR2: SQVTM and ANQGSEA. Trimming removed 3 bases at V and 4 bases at J, with 14 bases between. Here the CDR3 DNA reads TGCAGCGTTGACGCACACCATAGCGCAGATACGCAGTATTTT. Translating gives CSVDAHHSADTQYF.

This chain uses TRBV27 with TRBJ2-1, with D maybe TRBD1 (6 bases). V shed 5 bases and J shed 2 bases, with 13 bases lying between them. The CDR3 loop spans 15 amino acids. CDR1 is MNHEY and CDR2 is SMNVEV in the germline V gene (reference sequence). The CDR3 is CASSPRQATYNEQFF. The CDR3, as DNA: TGTGCCAGCAGTCCTCGACAGGCAACCTACAATGAGCAGTTCTTC.

The chain is built from TRBV4-3 and TRBJ1-2; tentative D call: TRBD1 (5 bases). Deletions cut 0 bases from V and 5 bases from J, with 10 bases between. Germline assignment: CDR1 LGHNA and CDR2 YSLEER. This CDR3 spans 14 amino acids. CDR3 loop: CASSQDRGGYGYTF. DNA of the CDR3: TGCGCCAGCAGCCAAGATCGGGGGGGGTATGGCTACACCTTC.

V is TRBV7-2 and J is TRBJ1-5; tentatively, D is TRBD1 (5 bases). Germline V gives CDR1 SGHTA, CDR2 FQGNSA. The CDR3 spans 16 residues. Trimming shortened V by 1 base and J by 2 bases, and 12 bases separated the two germline ends. This CDR3 is CASSLGWGTGNQPQHF. CDR3 coding DNA: TGTGCCAGCAGCTTAGGGTGGGGGACTGGCAATCAGCCCCAGCATTTT.

This clonotype has only one observation. Possible read error: a much larger clone is one base away. The DNA for the CDR3 is TGTGCCAGCAGGGGACTGCGGGGTGGTGAGCAGTTCTTC. It is translated as CASRGLRGGEQFF. The chain is built from TRBV7-2 and TRBJ2-1; D perhaps matches TRBD2 (6 bases). With 6 bases removed from V and 9 bases from J, the gap between germline ends came to 15 bases. This CDR3 has 13 residues. Germline V gene lookup returns CDR1 SGHTA and CDR2 FQGNSA.